These T cell receptor beta chains were read from a single sample in a study of blood T cell repertoires in COVID-19. TCRdb's table, derived via immunoSEQ multiplex PCR, lists solely in-frame clones and lacks some. The table has about 350,000 clones, roughly 87% seen once. The specimen was PBMCs or T cells enriched from blood (not recorded which). These receptors were obtained from a woman aged 30 to 39 who had recovered from COVID-19. Both conserved end residues are part of each CDR3. D genes are given only for firm matches. Where a row states a size, it is once, few, many or the class of an expanded clone; other rows omit it.

j_gene | d_gene | v_gene | abundance | CDR3nt | CDR3aa
TRBJ2-3 | TRBD2 | TRBV5-1 | NA | TGCGCCAGCAGCTTGGGGGTAGCGGGGAGCACAGATACGCAGTATTTT | CASSLGVAGSTDTQYF
TRBJ2-7 | NA | TRBV11-3 | once | TGTGCCAGCAGCAAAAACTGGGACATTAGCTCCTACGAGCAGTACTTC | CASSKNWDISSYEQYF
TRBJ1-2 | TRBD1 | TRBV11-2 | NA | TGTGCCAGCAGCTTAGGATTTAGGGCAGGGGGTATTTTGGGCTACACCTTC | CASSLGFRAGGILGYTF
TRBJ1-1 | TRBD1 | TRBV5-4 | NA | TGTGCCAGCAGCAAGGGACAGGTGGAGAACACTGAAGCTTTCTTT | CASSKGQVENTEAFF
TRBJ1-5 | NA | TRBV4-1 | NA | TGCGCCAGCAGCCAAGATTTGTGGGGGCGGCAGCCCCAGCATTTT | CASSQDLWGRQPQHF
TRBJ1-2 | TRBD1 | TRBV24-1 | NA | TGTGCCACCAGTGATCACCGACAGGGCCTCAGGGGCTACACCTTC | CATSDHRQGLRGYTF
TRBJ1-2 | TRBD1 | TRBV30 | NA | TGTGCCTGGAGGAGGATAGGAAGGGGACAGGGCTACACCTTC | CAWRRIGRGQGYTF
TRBJ1-5 | NA | TRBV16 | NA | TGTGCCAGCAGCCAATCACAGACGGGACAGCCCCAGCATTTT | CASSQSQTGQPQHF
TRBJ1-1 | NA | TRBV18 | many | TGTGCCAGCTCACTGTTCGGACAGACCAACACTGAAGCTTTCTTT | CASSLFGQTNTEAFF
TRBJ2-1 | TRBD2 | TRBV2 | NA | TGTGCCAGCACCAAAGCGGGAGGGCAGTTCTTC | CASTKAGGQFF
TRBJ2-7 | TRBD1 | TRBV5-1 | NA | TGCGCCAGCAGCCCAGGTACCCGGGGACAGGGGGCCGGCGAGCAGTACTTC | CASSPGTRGQGAGEQYF
TRBJ2-2 | TRBD1 | TRBV7-8 | NA | TGTGCCAGCAGCTCGGGTCCCGGGACAGAGAACACCGGGGAGCTGTTTTTT | CASSSGPGTENTGELFF
TRBJ1-6 | NA | TRBV2 | NA | TGTGCCAAGAATCAGGCTGAAGATTCACCCCTCCACTTT | CAKNQAEDSPLHF
TRBJ2-7 | NA | TRBV24-1 | NA | TGTGCCACCAGTGATTTGCCCGGGAGTTGGTACGAGCAGTACTTC | CATSDLPGSWYEQYF
TRBJ2-3 | NA | TRBV7-2 | NA | TGTGCCAGCAGCACCAGGGTTCGTGCAGATACGCAGTATTTT | CASSTRVRADTQYF
TRBJ1-1 | TRBD1 | TRBV27 | NA | TGTGCCAGCAGTTTCCTCGGACAGGCGAAGAACACTGAAGCTTTCTTT | CASSFLGQAKNTEAFF
TRBJ2-7 | TRBD2 | TRBV11-2 | NA | TGTGCCAGCAGCTTAGGGACTAGCCCCCGCTACTACGAGCAGTACTTC | CASSLGTSPRYYEQYF
TRBJ2-1 | NA | TRBV4-1 | NA | TGCGCCAGCAGCCAAATACAGGGATCTTACAATGAGCAGTTCTTC | CASSQIQGSYNEQFF
TRBJ1-1 | NA | TRBV9 | NA | TGTGCCAGCAGCGGGGACCGCCGGGGGGAAGCTTTCTTT | CASSGDRRGEAFF
TRBJ1-5 | NA | TRBV5-1 | NA | TGCGCCAGCAGCTTGGTGGGAGGGGGTCAGCCCCAGCATTTT | CASSLVGGGQPQHF
TRBJ2-1 | TRBD2 | TRBV11-2 | NA | TGTGCCAGCAGCTTAGCTAGCGGGGGGTCCCATGAGCAGTTCTTC | CASSLASGGSHEQFF
TRBJ2-1 | NA | TRBV6-2/TRBV6-3 | NA | TGTGCCAGCAGTTCCCGACTCGTAGGTCAGTTCTTC | CASSSRLVGQFF
TRBJ2-7 | NA | TRBV9 | NA | TGTGCCAGCAGCGCCCATCCCGGGGGCGAGCAGTACTTC | CASSAHPGGEQYF
TRBJ1-6 | TRBD1 | TRBV2 | NA | TGTGCCAGCAGTTTCGGACAGGGTAATTCACCCCTCCACTTT | CASSFGQGNSPLHF
TRBJ2-7 | NA | TRBV27 | many | TGTGCCAGCAGTACCAGGGGGGATAACCCCCACGAGCAGTACTTC | CASSTRGDNPHEQYF
TRBJ1-1 | NA | TRBV5-1 | NA | TGCGCCAGCAGCCCGGGACAAGTGAACACTGAAGCTTTCTTT | CASSPGQVNTEAFF
TRBJ2-7 | NA | TRBV5-5 | NA | TGTGCCAGCAGCTTTTTGAGGGAATCCCCCCCCGAGCAGTACTTC | CASSFLRESPPEQYF
TRBJ2-7 | TRBD1 | TRBV28 | NA | TGTGCCAGCACGATTCATGGGACAGCCGTCTCCTACGAGCAGTACTTC | CASTIHGTAVSYEQYF
TRBJ1-4 | NA | TRBV2 | NA | TGTGCCAGCAGTGTTGGGACATACGAGGAAAAACTGTTTTTT | CASSVGTYEEKLFF
TRBJ1-5 | NA | TRBV5-4 | NA | TGTGCCAGCAGCTCAGCGGGGAGCAATCAGCCCCAGCATTTT | CASSSAGSNQPQHF
TRBJ2-7 | NA | TRBV10-1 | many | TGCGCCAGCAGTGCGGCGGCCTCCTACGAGCAGTACTTC | CASSAAASYEQYF
TRBJ2-1 | TRBD2 | TRBV6-5 | once | TGTGCCAGCAGGGGGGACTACCAGACCTACAATGAGCAGTTCTTC | CASRGDYQTYNEQFF